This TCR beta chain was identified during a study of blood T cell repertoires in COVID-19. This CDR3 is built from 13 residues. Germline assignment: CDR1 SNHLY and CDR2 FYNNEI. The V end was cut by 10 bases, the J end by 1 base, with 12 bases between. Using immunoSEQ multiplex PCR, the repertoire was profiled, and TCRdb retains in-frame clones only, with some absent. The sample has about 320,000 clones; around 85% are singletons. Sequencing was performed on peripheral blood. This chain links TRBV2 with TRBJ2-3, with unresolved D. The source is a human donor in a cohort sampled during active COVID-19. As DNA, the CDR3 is TGTGCCATCGTTCGGTTAGGCACAGATACGCAGTATTTT. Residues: CAIVRLGTDTQYF.